This T cell receptor (beta chain) was retrieved from a study of Graves' ophthalmopathy and Graves' hyperthyroidism. Researchers took RNA transcripts and amplified TCR beta CDR3 regions from them. HTBI primers primed a first-round RT-PCR, and a second-round multiplex PCR followed. TCRdb recomputed calls from the multiplex PCR reads with MiXCR, one row per CDR3 protein. The sample has over a million distinct CDR3 sequences; around a third are singletons. Trimming took 7 bases from V and 3 from J, leaving 12 bases between them. CDR1 SQVTM and CDR2 ANQGSEA come from the germline V gene. The CDR3 consists of 13 residues.

Sequenced: peripheral blood or thyroid tissue (not recorded which). The clonotype comes from an adult man with Graves' hyperthyroidism. J is TRBJ1-4 and V is TRBV29-1; D remains unclear. The CDR3, as DNA: TGCAGCGGCATGGAGTGGCCTAATGAAAAACTGTTTTTT. Translation gives CSGMEWPNEKLFF.